A selection of T cell receptor beta chains follows, all from one sample in a study of neurological immune-mediated disorders. TCRdb passed the 5' RACE reads through MiXCR, listing each CDR3 protein once. The sample contains some 83,000 distinct CDR3 sequences, approximately 2.8% of which appear only once. The sequencing sample was made of PBMCs. Receptors were obtained from a woman in her 30s with multiple sclerosis. The CDR3 runs from the conserved cysteine through the conserved F or W. D genes are given only for firm matches. The size entry gives once, few or many counts, or a class when the clone is expanded.

J | size | D | V | DNA | CDR3
TRBJ2-3 | many | TRBD2 | TRBV7-6 | TGTGCCAGCAGCTTAGGGGGCGGGAGCGCAGATACGCAGTATTTT | CASSLGGGSADTQYF
TRBJ2-7 | many | TRBD1 | TRBV29-1 | TGCAGCGTTGGAAAGGGGGCCCCCTACGAGCAGTACTTC | CSVGKGAPYEQYF
TRBJ2-7 | many | - | TRBV7-2 | TGTGCCAGCAGCTTAGAGCCTTCAACCTACGAGCAGTACTTC | CASSLEPSTYEQYF
TRBJ2-4 | many | TRBD1 | TRBV7-2 | TGTGCCAGCAGCCCCAGACAGGGAGACGGCATTCAGTACTTC | CASSPRQGDGIQYF
TRBJ2-3 | many | TRBD2 | TRBV14 | TGTGCCAGCAGCCAGGGACTAGCGGTTACAAGCACAGATACGCAGTATTTT | CASSQGLAVTSTDTQYF
TRBJ2-1 | many | TRBD2 | TRBV5-8 | TGTGCCAGCAGCTCGTCCTCGGTAATAGCGGGGTACAATGAGCAGTTCTTC | CASSSSSVIAGYNEQFF
TRBJ1-2 | many | - | TRBV20-1 | TGCAGTGCTAGGCGAGATGTAGGACAGCTCTATGGCTACACCTTC | CSARRDVGQLYGYTF
TRBJ2-2 | many | - | TRBV9 | TGTGCCAGCAGCGTAGAAGGGAACACCGGGGAGCTGTTTTTT | CASSVEGNTGELFF
TRBJ1-1 | many | TRBD1 | TRBV5-1 | TGCGCCAGCAGCTGGAGACAGGGGGGGATCATTGACACTGAAGCTTTCTTT | CASSWRQGGIIDTEAFF
TRBJ2-7 | many | TRBD1 | TRBV20-1 | TGCAGTGCTAGTGGAGGGACAGGGAGGTACCCCGAGCAGTACTTC | CSASGGTGRYPEQYF
TRBJ2-1 | many | - | TRBV6-2/TRBV6-3 | TGTGCCAGCAGTTACTCTAGCAACAATGAGCAGTTCTTC | CASSYSSNNEQFF
TRBJ2-5 | many | - | TRBV24-1 | TGTGCCTCCGCGGACAGTATCGAAGAGACCCAGTACTTC | CASADSIEETQYF